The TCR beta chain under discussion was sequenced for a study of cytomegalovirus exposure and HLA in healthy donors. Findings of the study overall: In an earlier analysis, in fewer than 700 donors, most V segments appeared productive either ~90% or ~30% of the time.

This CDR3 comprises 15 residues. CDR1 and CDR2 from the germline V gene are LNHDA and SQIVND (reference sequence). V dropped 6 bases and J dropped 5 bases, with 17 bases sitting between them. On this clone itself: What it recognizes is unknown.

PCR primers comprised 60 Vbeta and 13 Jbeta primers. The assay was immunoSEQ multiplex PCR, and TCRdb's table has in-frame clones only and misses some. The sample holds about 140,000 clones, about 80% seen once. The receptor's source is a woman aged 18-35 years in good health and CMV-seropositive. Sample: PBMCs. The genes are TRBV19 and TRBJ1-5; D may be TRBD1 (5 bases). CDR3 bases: TGTGCCAGTAGCGACGACGGCGGGGACGATCAGCCCCAGCATTTT. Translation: CASSDDGGDDQPQHF.